These T cell receptor beta chains were read from a single sample in a study of blood T cell repertoires in COVID-19. Assay: immunoSEQ multiplex PCR; the TCRdb copy retains only in-frame clones and omits some. The sample yields roughly 40,000 clones, more than 75% seen once. Sequenced sample: peripheral blood. These receptors all stem from a man between 65 and 79 years old with active or convalescent COVID-19. CDR3s include the opening cysteine and the closing phenylalanine or tryptophan. The D gene is left open where the match is weak. Expanded clones get a size class; other rows say once, few or many, or leave the size out.

V gene,clone size,J gene,D gene,CDR3 protein,CDR3 DNA
TRBV28,-,TRBJ1-5,TRBD1,CASSFYRGGYQPQHF,TGTGCCAGCAGTTTCTACAGGGGGGGCTATCAGCCCCAGCATTTT
TRBV2,few,TRBJ2-5,TRBD1,CASSETGGETQYF,TGTGCCAGCAGTGAAACAGGGGGGGAGACCCAGTACTTC
TRBV7-8,-,TRBJ2-7,-,CASSSLGQGSYEQYF,TGTGCCAGCAGCTCCCTCGGACAAGGGTCCTACGAGCAGTACTTC
TRBV5-4,-,TRBJ1-6,TRBD1,CASSWDRGLTPLHF,TGTGCCAGCAGCTGGGACAGGGGGCTGACACCCCTCCACTTT
TRBV12-3/TRBV12-4,-,TRBJ2-1,-,CASSLGLYNEQFF,TGTGCCAGCAGTTTAGGGCTTTACAATGAGCAGTTCTTC
TRBV30,-,TRBJ1-5,-,CACGSAVPQHF,TGTGCCTGCGGGTCAGCGGTCCCCCAGCATTTT
TRBV28,many,TRBJ1-5,-,CASGLYQPQHF,TGTGCCAGCGGGCTGTATCAGCCCCAGCATTTT
TRBV28,-,TRBJ1-1,-,CASSSAEGSKAFF,TGTGCCAGCAGTTCTGCGGAGGGATCAAAAGCTTTCTTT
TRBV5-1,once,TRBJ1-4,-,CASSLGAGHSTNEKLFF,TGCGCCAGCAGCTTGGGGGCAGGACATTCAACTAATGAAAAACTGTTTTTT
TRBV21-1,few,TRBJ1-5,-,CASSKRDRREHQPQHF,TGTGCCAGCAGCAAAAGGGATCGGAGGGAGCATCAGCCCCAGCATTTT
TRBV7-9,-,TRBJ2-5,TRBD1,CASSLGQGFQETQYF,TGTGCCAGCAGCTTGGGACAGGGGTTCCAAGAGACCCAGTACTTC
TRBV5-1,few,TRBJ1-4,TRBD1,CASSLAGDRGEKLFF,TGCGCCAGCAGCTTGGCGGGGGACAGGGGTGAAAAACTGTTTTTT
TRBV11-2,once,TRBJ2-5,TRBD1,CASSWGQGIQYQETQYF,TGTGCCAGCAGCTGGGGACAGGGAATCCAGTACCAAGAGACCCAGTACTTC
TRBV4-1,once,TRBJ1-6,TRBD1,CASSQTGGNSPLHF,TGCGCCAGCAGCCAAACAGGGGGTAATTCACCCCTCCACTTT
TRBV7-3,-,TRBJ2-2,TRBD1,CASSFGTGDTGELFF,TGTGCCAGCAGCTTCGGGACAGGCGATACCGGGGAGCTGTTTTTT
TRBV28,-,TRBJ1-4,TRBD1,CASRRQGLLSEKLFF,TGTGCCAGCAGGAGACAGGGCTTACTAAGTGAAAAACTGTTTTTT
TRBV5-1,-,TRBJ2-7,TRBD1,CASSVGQVQYF,TGCGCCAGCAGCGTGGGACAGGTTCAGTACTTC
TRBV28,-,TRBJ1-1,TRBD1,CASIGTVAFF,TGTGCCAGCATTGGGACAGTAGCTTTCTTT
TRBV6-5,-,TRBJ2-4,TRBD1,CASRDRLAKNIQYF,TGTGCCAGCAGGGACAGGCTAGCCAAAAACATTCAGTACTTC
TRBV2,-,TRBJ2-1,TRBD2,CASRRLAGGREQFF,TGTGCCAGCAGGCGACTAGCGGGGGGGCGGGAGCAGTTCTTC
TRBV19,-,TRBJ1-5,TRBD1,CASRGTGTSNQPQHF,TGTGCCAGTAGGGGGACAGGAACCAGCAATCAGCCCCAGCATTTT
TRBV3-1/TRBV3-2,-,TRBJ2-7,-,CASSQRGGTYEQYF,TGTGCCAGCAGCCAACGGGGAGGAACCTACGAGCAGTACTTC
TRBV20-1,-,TRBJ1-2,-,CSASSGNFEYYGYTF,TGCAGTGCTAGTTCAGGGAATTTTGAGTACTATGGCTACACCTTC
TRBV28,-,TRBJ2-1,-,CASTRVPYNEQFF,TGTGCCAGCACCAGGGTCCCCTACAATGAGCAGTTCTTC
TRBV11-3,-,TRBJ2-7,-,CASSHAYEQYF,TGTGCCAGCAGTCATGCCTACGAGCAGTACTTC
TRBV28,-,TRBJ1-2,-,CASRSGPTYGYTF,TGTGCCAGCAGATCGGGTCCGACCTATGGCTACACCTTC
TRBV11-1,-,TRBJ2-5,TRBD1,CASSMDRGQQRTQYF,TGTGCCAGCAGCATGGACAGGGGGCAGCAACGGACCCAGTACTTC
TRBV7-9,-,TRBJ2-7,TRBD1,CASSYGQGITYEQYF,TGTGCCAGCAGCTACGGACAGGGGATAACCTACGAGCAGTACTTC
TRBV5-1,-,TRBJ2-3,-,CASSLGQDFDTQYF,TGCGCCAGCAGCTTGGGACAGGATTTTGATACGCAGTATTTT